Below, 5 T cell receptor beta chains from the same sample are listed, as sequenced in a study of shared T cell receptors in the human thymus. Sequencing used immunoSEQ multiplex PCR; TCRdb keeps in-frame clones, though not all of them. Of about 730,000 clones listed, 75% to 90% are singletons. These records were also assigned to another study, of human thymus T cells.

Sample: thymocytes. The receptor source for this set is a girl under three years old with a congenital heart defect.

The chain uses TRBV6-5 and TRBJ2-5, with a weak D call TRBD2 (6 bases). Germline assignment: CDR1 MNHEY and CDR2 SVGAGI. Trimming removed 6 bases at V and 13 bases at J, with 18 bases between. The CDR3 consists of 12 residues. This CDR3 reads CASRPPTSFWYF. The DNA for the CDR3 is TGTGCCAGCAGACCACCGACTAGTTTCTGGTACTTC.

This chain uses TRBV7-2 with TRBJ2-5; possibly TRBD2 for D (5 bases). Germline V CDR1 and CDR2: SGHTA, FQGNSA. V was pared by 2 bases and J by 1 base, with 17 bases between. This CDR3 has 17 amino acids. CDR3 nucleotides: TGTGCCAGCAGCTTAAGCGACTCTAGCACCCCCCAAGAGACCCAGTACTTC. Protein: CASSLSDSSTPQETQYF.

CDR3 nucleotides: TGTGCCAGCAGCCCCCCGCCGGACTACTCTGGAAACACCATATATTTT. Amino acids: CASSPPPDYSGNTIYF. This chain links TRBV9 with TRBJ1-3; D is undetermined. CDR3 length equals 16 residues. V lost 4 bases and J 0 bases, leaving 14 bases between the germline ends. Per the germline V gene, CDR1 is SGDLS and CDR2 is YYNGEE.

V and J are TRBV2 and TRBJ2-5; a weak D match, TRBD1 (6 bases). CDR3 length equals 15 residues. Germline V gene lookup returns CDR1 SNHLY and CDR2 FYNNEI. Trimming removed 7 bases from V and 1 base from J, with 16 bases in between. The DNA for the CDR3 is TGTGCCAGCAATAAAAAACAGGGAGTCCAAGAGACCCAGTACTTC. Its protein product is CASNKKQGVQETQYF.

The V and J genes are TRBV4-1 and TRBJ2-2, with D perhaps TRBD2 (6 bases). This CDR3 is built from 16 residues. V shed 1 base and J shed 6 bases, with 15 bases lying between them. Per germline, CDR1 MGHRA and CDR2 YSYEKL. In nucleotides, the CDR3 is TGCGCCAGCAGCCAAGGGGGGACCGGAGGGGCCGGGGAGCTGTTTTTT. It translates to CASSQGGTGGAGELFF.